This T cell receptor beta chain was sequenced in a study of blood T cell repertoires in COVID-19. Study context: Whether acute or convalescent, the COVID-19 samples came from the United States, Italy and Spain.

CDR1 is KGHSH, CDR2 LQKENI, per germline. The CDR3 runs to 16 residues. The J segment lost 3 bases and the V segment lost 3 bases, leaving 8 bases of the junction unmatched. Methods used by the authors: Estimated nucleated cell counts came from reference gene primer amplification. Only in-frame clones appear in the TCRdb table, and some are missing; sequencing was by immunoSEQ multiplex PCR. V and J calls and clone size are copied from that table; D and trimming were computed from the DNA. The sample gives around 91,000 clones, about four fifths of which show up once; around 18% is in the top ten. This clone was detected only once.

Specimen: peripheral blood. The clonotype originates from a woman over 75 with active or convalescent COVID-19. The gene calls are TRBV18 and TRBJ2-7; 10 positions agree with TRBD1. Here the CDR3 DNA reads TGTGCCAGCTCACCTGGAGGACAGGGGGGTTTCTACGAGCAGTACTTC. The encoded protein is CASSPGGQGGFYEQYF.